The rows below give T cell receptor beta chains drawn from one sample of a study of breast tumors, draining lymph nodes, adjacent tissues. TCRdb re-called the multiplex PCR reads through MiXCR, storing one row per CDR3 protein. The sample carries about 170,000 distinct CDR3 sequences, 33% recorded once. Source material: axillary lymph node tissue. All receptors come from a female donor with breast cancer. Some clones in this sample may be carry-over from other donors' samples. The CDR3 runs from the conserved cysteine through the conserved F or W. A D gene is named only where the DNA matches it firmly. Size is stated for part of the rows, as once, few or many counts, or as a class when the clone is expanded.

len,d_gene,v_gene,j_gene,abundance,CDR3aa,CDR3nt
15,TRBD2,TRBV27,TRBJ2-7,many,CASGNGLAVSYEQYF,TGTGCCAGCGGGAACGGACTAGCGGTATCCTACGAGCAGTACTTC
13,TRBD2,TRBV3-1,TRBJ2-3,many,CASLAGATDTQYF,TGTGCCAGCCTAGCGGGAGCCACAGATACGCAGTATTTT
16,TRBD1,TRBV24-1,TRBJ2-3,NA,CATQKPRQGSTDTQYF,TGTGCCACCCAAAAACCCCGACAGGGGAGCACAGATACGCAGTATTTT
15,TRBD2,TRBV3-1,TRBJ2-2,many,CASTLAGGISGELFF,TGTGCCAGCACTCTAGCGGGGGGGATTAGCGGGGAGCTGTTTTTT
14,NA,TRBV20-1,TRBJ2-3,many,CSADRDGYTDTQYF,TGCAGTGCTGATAGGGACGGATACACAGATACGCAGTATTTT
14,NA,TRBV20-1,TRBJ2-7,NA,CSARSGLAKVEQYF,TGCAGTGCTAGGAGCGGGCTAGCGAAGGTCGAGCAGTACTTC
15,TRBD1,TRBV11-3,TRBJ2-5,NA,CASSYPTGVQETQYF,TGTGCCAGCAGCTACCCGACAGGGGTCCAAGAGACCCAGTACTTC
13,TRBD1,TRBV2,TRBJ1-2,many,CARSRGDNYGYTF,TGTGCCAGATCCAGGGGGGATAACTATGGCTACACCTTC
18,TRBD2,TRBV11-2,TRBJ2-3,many,CASSSSLGASGNPGTQYF,TGTGCCAGCAGCTCCAGCCTGGGGGCTAGCGGGAACCCTGGTACGCAGTATTTT
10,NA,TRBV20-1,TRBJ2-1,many,CSARGDEQFF,TGCAGTGCTAGAGGGGATGAGCAGTTCTTC
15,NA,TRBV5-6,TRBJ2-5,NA,CASSSQTANQETQYF,TGTGCCAGCAGCTCCCAGACAGCGAACCAAGAGACCCAGTACTTC
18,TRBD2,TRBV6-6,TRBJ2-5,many,CASSYGTLAGRSQETQYF,TGTGCCAGCAGTTATGGGACGCTAGCGGGGAGATCCCAAGAGACCCAGTACTTC
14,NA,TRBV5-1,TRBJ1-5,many,CASSFGGSNQPQHF,TGCGCCAGCAGCTTTGGGGGGAGCAATCAGCCCCAGCATTTT
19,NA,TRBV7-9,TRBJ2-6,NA,CASSVIPPGALPGANVLTF,TGTGCCAGCAGCGTGATCCCGCCTGGGGCCCTACCCGGGGCTAACGTCCTGACTTTC
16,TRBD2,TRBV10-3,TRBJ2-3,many,CAIGEPSGRAGDTQYF,TGTGCCATCGGGGAACCGAGCGGGAGGGCTGGAGATACGCAGTATTTT
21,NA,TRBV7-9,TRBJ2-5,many,CASSLFARRGRDHKLKETQYF,TGTGCCAGCAGCTTATTTGCGCGGAGGGGCCGGGACCACAAGCTGAAAGAGACCCAGTACTTC
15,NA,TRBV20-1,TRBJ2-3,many,CSANPTGRDTDTQYF,TGCAGTGCTAACCCAACGGGACGAGACACAGATACGCAGTATTTT
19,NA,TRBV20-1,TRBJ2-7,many,CSARDQQGVGVSSSYEQYF,TGCAGTGCTAGAGATCAACAGGGAGTAGGGGTTTCGAGCTCCTACGAGCAGTACTTC
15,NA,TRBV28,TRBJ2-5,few,CASSLTGQIQETQYF,TGTGCCAGCAGTTTAACCGGACAGATCCAAGAGACCCAGTACTTC
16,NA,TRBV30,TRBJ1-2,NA,CAWRRGDPPSGEGYTF,TGTGCCTGGAGGCGCGGAGACCCCCCCTCGGGAGAGGGCTACACCTTC